This T cell receptor (beta chain) was observed in a study of blood T cell repertoires in COVID-19. Germline trimming cut 5 bases from V and 3 bases from J; bases unmatched to any gene: 11. The CDR3 runs 16 residues. Per the germline V gene, CDR1 is SEHNR and CDR2 is FQNEAQ (reference sequence). Generated by immunoSEQ multiplex PCR, the TCRdb table keeps only in-frame clones and is missing some. The table records about 300,000 clones, just under 90% of them present only once. The chain is built from TRBV7-9 and TRBJ2-3, with 7 bases aligning to TRBD1. Source material: peripheral blood. This receptor was obtained from a woman aged 25 to 39 with COVID-19, enrolled during active disease. CDR3 loop: CASSPHPGQRTDTQYF. CDR3 DNA: TGTGCCAGCAGCCCCCACCCGGGACAGAGGACAGATACGCAGTATTTT.